These 8 T cell receptor beta chains share one sample of origin, sequenced in a study of OX40 agonist ivuxolimab in advanced cancers. Some clones are missing from TCRdb's copy, which holds only in-frame ones; the method was immunoSEQ multiplex PCR. Here the sample spans 55,000 to 65,000 clones, about 80% being singletons. Source: CD4+ or CD8+ T cells sorted from blood, taken in a trial of the OX40 agonist ivuxolimab. The receptor set was obtained from an adult with an advanced solid tumor such as melanoma, head and neck, liver or kidney cancer.

The rearrangement joins TRBV5-1 to TRBJ1-1, with D unresolved. The ends were cut back, 4 bases at V and 10 bases at J, with 11 bases in the middle. CDR3 length: 11 residues. CDR1 and CDR2 (germline): SGHRS, YFSETQ. CDR3 residues: CASSGWGGAFF. The CDR3 region has the DNA TGCGCCAGCAGCGGGTGGGGAGGAGCTTTCTTT.

The chain links TRBV18 to TRBJ1-1; tentatively, D is TRBD1 (5 bases). The CDR3 is 12 amino acids. The V end was cut by 3 bases, the J end by 11 bases, with 13 bases between. Germline V gives CDR1 KGHSH, CDR2 LQKENI. The CDR3 protein is CASSPGPLWAFF. In DNA form, the CDR3 reads TGTGCCAGCTCACCGGGACCTCTGTGGGCTTTCTTT.

This clone was counted only a few times. This rearrangement joins TRBV10-1 to TRBJ1-3; 9 bases agree with TRBD1. This CDR3 comprises 15 residues. Germline CDR1 is WNHNN and CDR2 is SYGVQD (reference sequence). V gave up 4 bases and J gave up 3 bases; unmatched junction bases: 4. The CDR3 region is CASSAGQGFGNTIYF. CDR3 nucleotide sequence: TGCGCCAGCAGTGCCGGACAGGGGTTTGGAAACACCATATATTTT.

This clone was counted only a few times. The rearrangement links TRBV10-3 to TRBJ1-1, with 7 bases identical to TRBD1. Germline assignment: CDR1 ENHRY and CDR2 SYGVKD. Losses at the gene ends were 3 bases for V and 5 bases for J; bases not matched to a gene: 9. The CDR3 has 15 amino acids. CDR3 region: CAISDSDRIRTEAFF. The CDR3 coding sequence is TGTGCCATCAGTGATTCGGACAGGATTCGGACTGAAGCTTTCTTT.

The CDR3 is CASSLYGSGANVLTF. The CDR3 nucleotides are TGCGCCAGCAGCTTGTATGGGTCTGGGGCCAACGTCCTGACTTTC. This chain links TRBV5-1 with TRBJ2-6; D is ambiguous. From germline, CDR1 is SGHRS and CDR2 YFSETQ. V lost 1 base and J lost 1, with 6 bases in between. This CDR3 is 15 amino acids long.

The V gene is TRBV6-1, the J gene TRBJ2-7; D ambiguous. The CDR3 sequence is 12 residues long. The germline CDR1 and CDR2 sequences are MNHNS and SASEGT. V was trimmed by 1 base and J by 2 bases, leaving 3 bases between them. In nucleotides, the CDR3 is TGTGCCAGCAGTGAAGTAACCTACGAGCAGTACTTC. It is translated as CASSEVTYEQYF.

The V gene is TRBV28, the J gene TRBJ2-5; the D is unclear. CDR1 and CDR2 from the germline V gene are MDHEN and SYDVKM. There are 13 residues in the CDR3. Between the trimmed V and J ends, which lost 7 bases and 0 bases, there was a span of 9 bases. CDR3 amino acids: CASTLQYQETQYF. The CDR3, as DNA: TGTGCCAGCACTCTACAGTACCAAGAGACCCAGTACTTC.

V and J are TRBV28 and TRBJ2-7; unclear D gene. There are 13 residues in the CDR3. Germline lookup yields CDR1 MDHEN and CDR2 SYDVKM. V was trimmed by 8 bases and J by 2 bases, leaving 13 bases between them. CDR3 DNA sequence: TGTGCCAGCTTTGCGTTATCCACCTACGAGCAGTACTTC. Translation: CASFALSTYEQYF. Full variable domain (outside the CDR3, taken from reference TRBV28 and TRBJ2-7): DVKVTQSSRYLVKRTGEKVFLECVQDMDHENMFWYRQDPGLGLRLIYFSYDVKMKEKGDIPEGYSVSREKKERFSLILESASTNQTSMYLCASFALSTYEQYFGPGTRLTVT.